This entry concerns a single T cell receptor beta chain. How the authors handled the data: Amplification of reference gene primers provided the estimated nucleated cell counts. Generated by immunoSEQ multiplex PCR, the TCRdb table keeps only in-frame clones and is missing some. V, J and clone size reflect that table, while D and trimming were determined from the DNA. The repertoire holds more than 25,000 clones, with roughly 83% as singletons. These data come from a study of blood T cell repertoires in COVID-19. Study as a whole: COVID-19 samples collected from the United States, Italy and Spain covered acute and convalescent phases. T cells, B-cell-depleted T cells, or PBMCs supplied cDNA or gDNA.

The TCR sequence derives from a human donor in a cohort sampled during active COVID-19. Sequencing input: peripheral blood.

The CDR3, as DNA: TGTGCCAGCAGCCACAGCTCGTTACAGGGGGCCAATTCACCCCTCCACTTT. Protein sequence: CASSHSSLQGANSPLHF. The chain employs TRBV4-2 and TRBJ1-6; 9 nucleotides align to TRBD1. The CDR3 sequence is 17 residues long. The V gene end was trimmed by 3 bases and the J gene end by 7 bases; junction bases not matched to a gene: 10. The germline CDR1 and CDR2 sequences are LGHNA and YNFKEQ.